This T cell receptor beta chain was sequenced in a study of blood T cell repertoires in COVID-19. Study context: Whether acute or convalescent, the COVID-19 samples came from the United States, Italy and Spain. From T cells, B-cell-depleted T cells, or PBMCs came the material, which was cDNA or gDNA.

Authors' processing steps: Reference gene primer amplification in the assay estimated nucleated cell counts. Using immunoSEQ multiplex PCR, the repertoire was profiled, and TCRdb retains in-frame clones only, with some absent. That table furnishes V, J and clone size, whereas the DNA furnished D and trimming. The table lists about 97,000 clones, 85% of them singletons. The V and J ends lost 4 bases and 1 base respectively, with 16 bases between them. Germline-derived CDR1 and CDR2 are LGHDT and YNNKEL (reference sequence). CDR3 length: 16 residues. This sequence originates from an older woman with active or convalescent COVID-19. Sequenced material: peripheral blood. This chain connects TRBV3-1 (or the pseudogene TRBV3-2) to TRBJ1-2; the D is unclear. CDR3 sequence: CASSLSGRDFNYGYTF. In DNA, the CDR3 is TGTGCCAGCAGCCTAAGCGGCAGAGATTTTAACTATGGCTACACCTTC.